A single TCR beta chain is shown here with its context. This CDR3 contains 16 residues. The V gene's germline CDR1 is MGHDK and CDR2 SYGVNS. Losses at the gene ends were 4 bases for V and 8 bases for J; bases not matched to a gene: 7. This record belongs to a study of blood T cell repertoires in COVID-19. Repertoires were generated with immunoSEQ multiplex PCR, while TCRdb's copy carries only in-frame clones and drops some. The sample contains some 300,000 clones, more than 75% of which appear only once. The chain couples TRBV25-1 to TRBJ2-2; TRBD2 agrees at 13 bases. Sequencing was carried out using PBMCs or T cells enriched from blood (not recorded which). This TCR derives from a woman aged 55-69 years in a cohort exposed to, infected with or recovered from COVID-19 (not recorded which). CDR3 coding DNA: TGTGCCAGCAGTGCCCTACTAGCGGGAGGGGAAGGGGAGCTGTTTTTT. This sequence encodes CASSALLAGGEGELFF.